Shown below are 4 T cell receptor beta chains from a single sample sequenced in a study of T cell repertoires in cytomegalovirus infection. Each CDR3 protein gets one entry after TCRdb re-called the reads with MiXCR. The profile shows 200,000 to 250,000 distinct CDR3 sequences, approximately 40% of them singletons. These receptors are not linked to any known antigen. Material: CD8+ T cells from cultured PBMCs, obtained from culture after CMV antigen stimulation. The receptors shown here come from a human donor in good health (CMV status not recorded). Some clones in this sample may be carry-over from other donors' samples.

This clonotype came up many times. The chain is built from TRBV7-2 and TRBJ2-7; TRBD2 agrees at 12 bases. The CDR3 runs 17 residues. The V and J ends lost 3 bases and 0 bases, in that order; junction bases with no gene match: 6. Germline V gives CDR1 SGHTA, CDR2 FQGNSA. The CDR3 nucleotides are TGTGCCAGCAGCTTCGGGACTAGCGGGCCTGGCTCCTACGAGCAGTACTTC. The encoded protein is CASSFGTSGPGSYEQYF.

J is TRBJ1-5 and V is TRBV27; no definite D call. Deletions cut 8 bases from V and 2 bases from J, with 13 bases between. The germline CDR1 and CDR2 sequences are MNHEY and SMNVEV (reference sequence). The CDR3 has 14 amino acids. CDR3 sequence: CASGPRGRNQPQHF. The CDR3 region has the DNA TGTGCCAGCGGCCCCCGGGGTCGCAATCAGCCCCAGCATTTT.

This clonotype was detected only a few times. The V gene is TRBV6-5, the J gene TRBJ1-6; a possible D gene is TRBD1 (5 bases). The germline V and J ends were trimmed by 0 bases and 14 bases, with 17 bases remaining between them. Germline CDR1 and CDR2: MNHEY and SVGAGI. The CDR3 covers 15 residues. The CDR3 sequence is CASSYSPGAPGTLHF. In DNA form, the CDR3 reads TGTGCCAGCAGTTACTCGCCCGGGGCGCCTGGGACCCTCCACTTT.

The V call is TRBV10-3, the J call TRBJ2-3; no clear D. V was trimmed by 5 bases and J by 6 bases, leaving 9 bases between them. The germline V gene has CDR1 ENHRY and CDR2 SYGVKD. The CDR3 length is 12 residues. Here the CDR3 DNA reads TGTGCCATCAGTCCCTCCCCCGATACGCAGTATTTT. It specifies CAISPSPDTQYF.